These 27 T cell receptor beta chains were all obtained from the same sample, sequenced in a study of cytomegalovirus exposure and HLA in healthy donors. 13 Jbeta primers and 60 Vbeta primers were used for the PCR. Here immunoSEQ multiplex PCR was the method, and the copy in TCRdb shows in-frame clones only, minus some. The listing contains some 130,000 clones. The sample taken for sequencing was PBMCs. The receptors here all came from a woman aged 55-69 years in good health and CMV-seronegative.

The chain is built from TRBV6-5 and TRBJ2-5; possibly TRBD2 for D (7 bases). V was clipped by 4 bases and J by 4 bases, with 16 bases between them. CDR1 and CDR2 from the germline V gene are MNHEY and SVGAGI. The CDR3 runs 15 residues. The CDR3 bases are TGTGCCAGCAGTTCCTCTTTAGGGGGGGGAGAGACCCAGTACTTC. This encodes CASSSSLGGGETQYF.

The V and J genes are TRBV4-2 and TRBJ1-2, with D tentatively TRBD1 (6 bases). The V gene's germline CDR1 is LGHNA and CDR2 YNFKEQ. V shed 1 base and J shed 6 bases, with 12 bases lying between them. The CDR3 sequence is 14 residues long. This chain's CDR3 is CASSQGDISDGYTF. CDR3 sequence (DNA): TGTGCCAGCAGCCAAGGGGACATTTCGGATGGCTACACCTTC.

This chain joins TRBV6-6 and TRBJ1-5, with TRBD1 as a possible D gene (5 bases). CDR1 and CDR2 (germline): MNHNY, SVGAGI (reference sequence). V dropped 2 bases and J dropped 0 bases, with 11 bases sitting between them. This CDR3 region has 16 residues. The CDR3 protein is CASSYSGGNSNQPQHF. Here the CDR3 DNA reads TGTGCCAGCAGTTACAGCGGGGGGAATAGCAATCAGCCCCAGCATTTT.

The rearrangement uses TRBV2 and TRBJ2-2; D not certain. This CDR3 is 13 amino acids long. The V gene's germline CDR1 is SNHLY and CDR2 FYNNEI. Deletions cut 8 bases from V and 3 bases from J, with 10 bases between. For the CDR3, the DNA is TGTGCCAGCCATGTAGTTGACACCGGGGAGCTGTTTTTT. This translates into CASHVVDTGELFF.

The genes are TRBV2 and TRBJ2-7; 8 nucleotides align to TRBD2. The CDR3 runs to 16 residues. V trimming: 5 bases; J trimming: 2 bases; junction bases outside the gene matches: 11. Germline V gene data show CDR1 as SNHLY and CDR2 as FYNNEI. The CDR3 region has the DNA TGTGCCAGCAGTTCCGGGGGGGGTGTAGGGGCCTACGAGCAGTACTTC. Translation: CASSSGGGVGAYEQYF.

V usage is TRBV19 and J usage is TRBJ1-1; 7 positions match TRBD1. Germline V CDR1 and CDR2: LNHDA, SQIVND (reference sequence). CDR3 length: 14 residues. V gave up 6 bases and J gave up 2 bases; unmatched junction bases: 6. The CDR3 reads CASSFRDSNTEAFF. The CDR3 DNA reads TGTGCCAGTAGCTTCCGGGACAGCAACACTGAAGCTTTCTTT.

For this clone: Within the sample, other DNA sequences also encode this same CDR3. The rearrangement joins TRBV12-5 to TRBJ1-1, with TRBD1 matching over 8 bases. The CDR3 sequence is 15 residues long. The V gene end was trimmed by 5 bases and the J gene end by 6 bases; junction bases not matched to a gene: 11. Germline V gene sequence: CDR1 LGHNT, CDR2 FRNRAP. CDR3 sequence reads: CASGLDRGHGAEAFF. The CDR3 DNA reads TGTGCTAGTGGTCTCGACAGGGGCCACGGCGCTGAAGCTTTCTTT.

This chain links TRBV18 with TRBJ2-5; 8 positions match TRBD2. The CDR3 extends over 15 amino acids. Germline V gives CDR1 KGHSH, CDR2 LQKENI. V was clipped by 0 bases and J by 7 bases; unmatched bases: 7. The CDR3 region is CASSPPVLAGVTQYF. As DNA, the CDR3 is TGTGCCAGCTCACCACCAGTGCTAGCGGGTGTGACCCAGTACTTC.

The rearrangement joins TRBV5-1 to TRBJ1-5; tentative D call: TRBD1 (6 bases). Trimming shortened V by 4 bases and J by 0 bases, and 14 bases separated the two germline ends. This CDR3 region has 16 residues. Germline CDR1 is SGHRS and CDR2 is YFSETQ. The CDR3 spells CASSPTTGSSNQPQHF. CDR3 coding DNA: TGCGCCAGCAGCCCCACGACAGGTAGTAGCAATCAGCCCCAGCATTTT.

The V call is TRBV7-2, the J call TRBJ1-2, with D maybe TRBD1 (5 bases). Trimming pared 1 base from V and 0 bases from J, leaving 12 bases between. In germline, CDR1 is SGHTA, CDR2 FQGNSA. The CDR3 sequence is 16 residues long. CDR3 region: CASSLGGTAANYGYTF. CDR3 bases: TGTGCCAGCAGCTTAGGGGGCACGGCAGCTAACTATGGCTACACCTTC.

The chain recombines TRBV2 with TRBJ2-1, with 8 positions matching TRBD2. V shed 4 bases and J 6 bases; nucleotides not matched to a gene: 8. The length of the CDR3 is 15 residues. The V gene's germline CDR1 is SNHLY and CDR2 FYNNEI. The CDR3 protein is CASSGGVSGVNEQFF. Here the CDR3 DNA reads TGTGCCAGCAGTGGCGGGGTTAGCGGGGTCAATGAGCAGTTCTTC.

The chain combines TRBV5-1 with TRBJ2-1; 9 bases align to TRBD2. With 0 bases clipped from V and 8 bases from J, the junction kept 6 bases outside the gene matches. Germline V gene sequence: CDR1 SGHRS, CDR2 YFSETQ. The CDR3 extends over 15 amino acids. This CDR3 is CASSLAAGGPYEQFF. CDR3 nucleotides: TGCGCCAGCAGCTTGGCGGCGGGGGGGCCCTATGAGCAGTTCTTC.

The chain joins TRBV6-5 to TRBJ2-7; a possible D gene is TRBD1 (7 bases). The DNA end is more similar to TRBJ2-1, so the J call may be wrong. The germline CDR1 and CDR2 sequences are MNHEY and SVGAGI. CDR3 size: 14 residues. For the CDR3, the DNA is TGTGCCAGCACCAGGGCAGGGGGGAGGAATGAGCAGTTCTTC. It yields the protein CASTRAGGRNEQFF.

The gene calls are TRBV19 and TRBJ1-5, with 7 bases lining up with TRBD1. After removal of 1 base from V and 7 bases from J, the junction contained 7 bases not matched to a gene. The length of the CDR3 is 15 residues. Germline CDR1 reads LNHDA; CDR2 reads SQIVND (reference sequence). As DNA, the CDR3 is TGTGCCAGTAGTATAGGACAGGGACGGAGACAGCCCCAGCATTTT. This codes for CASSIGQGRRQPQHF. Full variable domain (outside the CDR3, taken from reference TRBV19 and TRBJ1-5): DGGITQSPKYLFRKEGQNVTLSCEQNLNHDAMYWYRQDPGQGLRLIYYSQIVNDFQKGDIAEGYSVSREKKESFPLTVTSAQKNPTAFYLCASSIGQGRRQPQHFGDGTRLSIL.

The chain is built from TRBV6-5 and TRBJ1-1; TRBD1 matches 7 bases. The CDR3 has 15 amino acids. The germline gives CDR1 MNHEY, CDR2 SVGAGI. V gave up 0 bases and J gave up 1 base; unmatched junction bases: 2. The CDR3 DNA follows: TGTGCCAGCAGTTACTCGGGACAGCCGAACACTGAAGCTTTCTTT. Its translation: CASSYSGQPNTEAFF.

V gene TRBV6-6 combines with J gene TRBJ1-4, with 8 bases aligning to TRBD1. After removal of 2 bases from V and 6 bases from J, the junction contained 5 bases not matched to a gene. CDR1 is MNHNY and CDR2 is SVGAGI in the germline V gene (reference sequence). The CDR3 loop spans 15 amino acids. As DNA, the CDR3 is TGTGCCAGCAGTTACGGACAGGGAGGGGATGAAAAACTGTTTTTT. Translating gives CASSYGQGGDEKLFF.

The chain employs TRBV2 and TRBJ2-2; 7 nucleotides align to TRBD1. The J segment lost 4 bases and the V segment lost 4 bases, leaving 6 bases of the junction unmatched. The CDR3 length is 15 residues. Germline assignment: CDR1 SNHLY and CDR2 FYNNEI. CDR3 sequence (DNA): TGTGCCAGCAGTGCCATCCGGGACAGCACCGGGGAGCTGTTTTTT. It codes for CASSAIRDSTGELFF.

The rearrangement links TRBV15 to TRBJ2-4; 8 nucleotides line up with TRBD2. Looked up from germline, CDR1 is LNHNV and CDR2 is YYDKDF (reference sequence). The CDR3 runs 18 residues. Trimming cost V 0 bases and J 6 bases; bases outside gene matches: 13. The CDR3 DNA reads as TGTGCCACCAGCAGAGATTTGGGTAGCGGGGCCCACCGAAACATTCAGTACTTC. This encodes CATSRDLGSGAHRNIQYF.

This chain connects TRBV5-1 to TRBJ1-2; D may be TRBD1 (5 bases). The CDR3 spans 15 residues. Trimming took off 4 bases at V and 4 bases at J, with 17 bases between the two ends. CDR1 is SGHRS, CDR2 YFSETQ, per germline. The CDR3 is CASSPEGRMGYGYTF. In nucleotides, the CDR3 is TGCGCCAGCAGCCCGGAGGGACGTATGGGCTATGGCTACACCTTC. Complete variable domain (other parts from reference TRBV5-1 and TRBJ1-2): KAGVTQTPRYLIKTRGQQVTLSCSPISGHRSVSWYQQTPGQGLQFLFEYFSETQRNKGNFPGRFSGRQFSNSRSEMNVSTLELGDSALYLCASSPEGRMGYGYTFGSGTRLTVV.

The CDR3 loop reads CAISRTIAADTQYF. The CDR3 DNA reads as TGTGCCATCAGTAGGACTATTGCGGCAGATACGCAGTATTTT. The chain combines TRBV10-3 with TRBJ2-3; a weak D match, TRBD2 (6 bases). Germline V gene data show CDR1 as ENHRY and CDR2 as SYGVKD. The V and J ends lost 5 bases and 4 bases respectively, with 13 bases between them. The CDR3 sequence is 14 residues long.

V gene TRBV13 combines with J gene TRBJ1-4; TRBD1 matches at 7 bases. This CDR3 contains 14 residues. V shed 4 bases, J shed 3 bases, and the junction held 2 bases outside the gene matches. The germline gives CDR1 PRHDT, CDR2 FYEKMQ (reference sequence). CDR3 in DNA: TGTGCCAGCAGCTACAGGGGTGCTAATGAAAAACTGTTTTTT. This encodes CASSYRGANEKLFF.

This chain uses TRBV2 with TRBJ2-7, with unresolved D. This CDR3 spans 12 amino acids. Germline loops: CDR1 SNHLY, CDR2 FYNNEI. V lost 5 bases and J 0 bases, leaving 5 bases between the germline ends. The CDR3 DNA sequence: TGTGCCAGCAGTCTCGGCTCCTACGAGCAGTACTTC. Translation gives CASSLGSYEQYF.

The CDR3 region has the DNA TGTGCCAGCAGCTTAGTAGGGGGACGCGAAGGTGATAGCAATCAGCCCCAGCATTTT. Its protein product is CASSLVGGREGDSNQPQHF. V and J are TRBV7-9 and TRBJ1-5; TRBD1 is a possible D gene (6 bases). Germline CDR1 and CDR2: SEHNR and FQNEAQ (reference sequence). Trimming shortened V by 1 base and J by 0 bases, and 19 bases separated the two germline ends. This CDR3 is 19 amino acids long. Full variable domain (remainder filled in from reference TRBV7-9 and TRBJ1-5): DTGVSQNPRHKITKRGQNVTFRCDPISEHNRLYWYRQTLGQGPEFLTYFQNEAQLEKSRLLSDRFSAERPKGSFSTLEIQRTEQGDSAMYLCASSLVGGREGDSNQPQHFGDGTRLSIL.

The chain joins TRBV10-2 to TRBJ1-2; possible D gene TRBD1, 6 bases. CDR1 and CDR2 from the germline V gene are WSHSY and SAAADI. CDR3 length: 16 residues. Trimming cost V 3 bases and J 3 bases, with 17 bases left between them. CDR3 protein: CASSDGPFQGYYGYTF. In nucleotides, the CDR3 is TGCGCCAGCAGTGATGGTCCGTTTCAGGGGTACTATGGCTACACCTTC.

CDR3 DNA sequence: TGTGCCAGCAGCTTAGGGTCGGGGGTTCGTGGAAACACCATATATTTT. Encoded protein: CASSLGSGVRGNTIYF. The V and J genes are TRBV7-9 and TRBJ1-3; the D gene is possibly TRBD1 (5 bases). The CDR3 runs 16 residues. Germline loops: CDR1 SEHNR, CDR2 FQNEAQ (reference sequence). V lost 1 base, J lost 3 bases, and 13 bases lay in between.

The CDR3 reads CASSPLSTDTQYF. The CDR3 nucleotides are TGTGCCAGCAGTCCTTTGAGCACAGATACGCAGTATTTT. The chain joins TRBV27 to TRBJ2-3; D gene uncertain. The germline CDR1 and CDR2 sequences are MNHEY and SMNVEV (reference sequence). This CDR3 is 13 amino acids long. Trimming removed 5 bases at V and 0 bases at J, with 6 bases between.

The J gene is TRBJ2-5, the V gene TRBV6-6; maybe TRBD2 (6 bases). Germline V lookup: CDR1 MNHNY, CDR2 SVGAGI (reference sequence). The V and J ends lost 8 bases and 4 bases respectively, with 17 bases between them. The CDR3 spans 14 residues. Written as DNA, the CDR3 is TGTGCCAGCCGAGGGACTGACGAACGAGAGACCCAGTACTTC. Its translation: CASRGTDERETQYF.